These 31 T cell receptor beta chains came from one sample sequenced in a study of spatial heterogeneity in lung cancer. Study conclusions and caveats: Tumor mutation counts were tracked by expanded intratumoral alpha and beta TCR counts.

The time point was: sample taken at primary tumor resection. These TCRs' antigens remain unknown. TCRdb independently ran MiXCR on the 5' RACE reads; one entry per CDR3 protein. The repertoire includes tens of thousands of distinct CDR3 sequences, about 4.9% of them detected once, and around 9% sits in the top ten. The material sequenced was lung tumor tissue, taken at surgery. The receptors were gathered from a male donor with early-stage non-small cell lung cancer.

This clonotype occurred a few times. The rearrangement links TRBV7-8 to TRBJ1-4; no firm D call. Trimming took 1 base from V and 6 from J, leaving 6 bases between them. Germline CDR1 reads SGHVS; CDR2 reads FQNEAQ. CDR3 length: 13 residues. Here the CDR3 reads CASSLGADEKLFF. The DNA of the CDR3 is TGTGCCAGCAGCTTAGGGGCGGATGAAAAACTGTTTTTT.

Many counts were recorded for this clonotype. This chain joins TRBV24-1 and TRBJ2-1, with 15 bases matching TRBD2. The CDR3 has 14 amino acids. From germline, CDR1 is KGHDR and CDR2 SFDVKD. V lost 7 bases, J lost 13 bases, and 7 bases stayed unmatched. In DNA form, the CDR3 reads TGTGCCACCAGGGCTGGACTAGCGGGGGGGCCTCAGTTCTTC. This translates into CATRAGLAGGPQFF.

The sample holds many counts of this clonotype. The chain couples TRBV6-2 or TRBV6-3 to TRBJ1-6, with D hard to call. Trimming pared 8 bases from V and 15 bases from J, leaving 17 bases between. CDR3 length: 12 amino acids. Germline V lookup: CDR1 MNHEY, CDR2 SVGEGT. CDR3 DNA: TGTGCCAGCTCAATAGACCCCTTCCACCTCCACTTT. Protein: CASSIDPFHLHF.

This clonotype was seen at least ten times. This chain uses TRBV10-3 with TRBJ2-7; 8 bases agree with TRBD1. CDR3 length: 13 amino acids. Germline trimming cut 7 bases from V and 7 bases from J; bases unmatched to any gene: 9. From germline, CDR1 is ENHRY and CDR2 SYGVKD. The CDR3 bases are TGTGCCATCACCGAAGGACAGGGTCGTGAGCAGTACTTC. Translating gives CAITEGQGREQYF.

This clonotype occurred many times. Here the CDR3 DNA reads TGCGCCAGCAGCTTGGAGGGACAGAGGGAGACCCAGTACTTC. This encodes CASSLEGQRETQYF. The chain links TRBV5-1 to TRBJ2-5; TRBD1 agrees at 7 bases. This CDR3 has 14 amino acids. V shed 0 bases, J shed 5 bases, and the junction held 4 bases outside the gene matches. Germline loops: CDR1 SGHRS, CDR2 YFSETQ.

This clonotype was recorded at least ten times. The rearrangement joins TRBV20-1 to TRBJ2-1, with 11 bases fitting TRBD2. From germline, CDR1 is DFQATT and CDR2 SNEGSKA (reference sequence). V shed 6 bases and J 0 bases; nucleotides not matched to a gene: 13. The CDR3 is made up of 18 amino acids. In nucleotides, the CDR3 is TGCAGTGCGGAGTCCGGGACTAGCGGAAAATTCTCCTACAATGAGCAGTTCTTC. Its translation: CSAESGTSGKFSYNEQFF.

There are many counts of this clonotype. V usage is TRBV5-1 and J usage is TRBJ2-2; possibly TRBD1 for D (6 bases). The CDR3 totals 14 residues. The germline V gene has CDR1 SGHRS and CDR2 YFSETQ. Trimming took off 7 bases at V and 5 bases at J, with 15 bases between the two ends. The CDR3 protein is CASDPGDFTGELFF. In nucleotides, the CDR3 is TGCGCCAGCGACCCAGGGGATTTTACCGGGGAGCTGTTTTTT.

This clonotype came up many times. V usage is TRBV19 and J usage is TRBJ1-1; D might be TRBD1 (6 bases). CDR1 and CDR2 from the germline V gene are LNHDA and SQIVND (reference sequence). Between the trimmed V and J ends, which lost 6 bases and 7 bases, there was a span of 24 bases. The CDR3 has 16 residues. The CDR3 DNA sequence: TGTGCCAGTAGCCCGGGTTACAGGGAATCCGGTTTTGAAGCTTTCTTT. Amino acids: CASSPGYRESGFEAFF.

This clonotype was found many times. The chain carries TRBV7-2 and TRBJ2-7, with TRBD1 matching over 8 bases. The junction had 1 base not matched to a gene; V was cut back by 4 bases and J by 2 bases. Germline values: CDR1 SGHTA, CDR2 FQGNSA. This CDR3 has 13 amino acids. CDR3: CASSSTGAYEQYF. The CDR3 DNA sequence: TGTGCCAGCAGCTCGACAGGGGCCTACGAGCAGTACTTC.

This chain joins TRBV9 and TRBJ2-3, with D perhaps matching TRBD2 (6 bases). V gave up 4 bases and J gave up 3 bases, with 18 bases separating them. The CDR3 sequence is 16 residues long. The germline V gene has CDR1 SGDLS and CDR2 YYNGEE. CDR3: CASSSRGGDETDTQYF. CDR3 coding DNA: TGTGCCAGCAGCTCAAGAGGCGGGGATGAAACAGATACGCAGTATTTT.

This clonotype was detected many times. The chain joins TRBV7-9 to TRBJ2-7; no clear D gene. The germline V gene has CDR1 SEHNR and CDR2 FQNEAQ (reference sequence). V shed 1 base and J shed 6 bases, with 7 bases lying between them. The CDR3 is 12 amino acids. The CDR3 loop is CASSLGLGEQYF. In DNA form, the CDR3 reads TGTGCCAGCAGCTTAGGACTCGGCGAGCAGTACTTC.

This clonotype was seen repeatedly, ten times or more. CDR3 protein: CASTIPGGSNSPLHF. The DNA of the CDR3 is TGTGCCAGCACCATCCCCGGGGGTTCCAATTCACCCCTCCACTTT. The chain uses TRBV28 and TRBJ1-6; tentatively, D is TRBD1 (5 bases). The CDR3 has 15 residues. The V end lost 7 bases, the J end lost 7 bases, and 17 bases lay between the germline ends. In germline, CDR1 is MDHEN, CDR2 SYDVKM.

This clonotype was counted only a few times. The CDR3 spells CSARLAGKNLPDTQYF. The CDR3 nucleotides read TGCAGTGCTAGACTAGCGGGGAAGAATTTGCCAGATACGCAGTATTTT. The chain carries TRBV20-1 and TRBJ2-3, with 9 bases that match TRBD2. V shed 2 bases and J 4 bases; nucleotides not matched to a gene: 10. The V gene's germline CDR1 is DFQATT and CDR2 SNEGSKA (reference sequence). This CDR3 has 16 amino acids.

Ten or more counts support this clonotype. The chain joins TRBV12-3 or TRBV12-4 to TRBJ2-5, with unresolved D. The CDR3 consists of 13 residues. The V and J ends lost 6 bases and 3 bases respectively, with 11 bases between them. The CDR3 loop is CASSHRLEETQYF. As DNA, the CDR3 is TGTGCCAGCAGCCACCGACTTGAAGAGACCCAGTACTTC.

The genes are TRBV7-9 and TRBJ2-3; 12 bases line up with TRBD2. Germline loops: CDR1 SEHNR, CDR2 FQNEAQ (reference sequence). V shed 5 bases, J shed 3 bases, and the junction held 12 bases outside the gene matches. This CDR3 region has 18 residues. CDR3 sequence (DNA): TGTGCCAGCAGCAAAATGACTAGCGGGAGTGTGGGGACAGATACGCAGTATTTT. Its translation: CASSKMTSGSVGTDTQYF. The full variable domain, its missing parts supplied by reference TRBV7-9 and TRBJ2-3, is DTGVSQNPRHKITKRGQNVTFRCDPISEHNRLYWYRQTLGQGPEFLTYFQNEAQLEKSRLLSDRFSAERPKGSFSTLEIQRTEQGDSAMYLCASSKMTSGSVGTDTQYFGPGTRLTVL.

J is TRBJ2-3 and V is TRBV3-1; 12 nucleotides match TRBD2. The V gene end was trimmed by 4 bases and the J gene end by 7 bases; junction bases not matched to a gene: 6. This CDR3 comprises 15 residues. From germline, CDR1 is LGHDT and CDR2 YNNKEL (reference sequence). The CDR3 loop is CASSLTSGGMNTQYF. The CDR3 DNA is TGTGCCAGCAGCCTCACTAGCGGGGGGATGAATACGCAGTATTTT.

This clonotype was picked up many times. CDR3 nucleotide sequence: TGTGCCAGCAGCGTTCCGGGACAGGGTTTTAACTACGAGCAGTACTTC. It yields the protein CASSVPGQGFNYEQYF. The J gene is TRBJ2-7, the V gene TRBV28; 9 nucleotides align to TRBD1. There are 16 residues in the CDR3. Germline V gene data show CDR1 as MDHEN and CDR2 as SYDVKM. V shed 6 bases, J shed 3 bases, and the junction held 12 bases outside the gene matches.

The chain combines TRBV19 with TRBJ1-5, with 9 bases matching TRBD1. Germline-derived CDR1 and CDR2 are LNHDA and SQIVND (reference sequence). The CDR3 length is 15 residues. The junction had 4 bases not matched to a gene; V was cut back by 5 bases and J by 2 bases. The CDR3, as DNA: TGTGCCAGTAGTTCACAGGGGGCGGGCAATCAGCCCCAGCATTTT. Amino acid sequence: CASSSQGAGNQPQHF.

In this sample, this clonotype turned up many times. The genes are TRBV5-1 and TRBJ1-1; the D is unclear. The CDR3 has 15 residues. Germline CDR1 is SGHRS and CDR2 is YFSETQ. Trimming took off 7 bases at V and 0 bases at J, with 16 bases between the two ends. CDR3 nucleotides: TGCGCCAGCGGATTTGGGGAGAAGATGAACACTGAAGCTTTCTTT. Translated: CASGFGEKMNTEAFF.

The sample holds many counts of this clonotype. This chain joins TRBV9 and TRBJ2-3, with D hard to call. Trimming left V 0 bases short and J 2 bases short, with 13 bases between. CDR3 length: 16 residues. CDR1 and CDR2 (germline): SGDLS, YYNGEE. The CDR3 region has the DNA TGTGCCAGCAGCGTAGTCCCAGAAGGATCCACAGATACGCAGTATTTT. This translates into CASSVVPEGSTDTQYF.

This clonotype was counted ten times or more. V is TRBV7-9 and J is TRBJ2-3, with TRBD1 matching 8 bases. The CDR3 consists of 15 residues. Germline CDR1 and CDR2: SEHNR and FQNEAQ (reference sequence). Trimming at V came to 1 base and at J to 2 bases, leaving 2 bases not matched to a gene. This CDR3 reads CASSLGTGYTDTQYF. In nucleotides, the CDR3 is TGTGCCAGCAGCTTAGGGACAGGGTACACAGATACGCAGTATTTT.

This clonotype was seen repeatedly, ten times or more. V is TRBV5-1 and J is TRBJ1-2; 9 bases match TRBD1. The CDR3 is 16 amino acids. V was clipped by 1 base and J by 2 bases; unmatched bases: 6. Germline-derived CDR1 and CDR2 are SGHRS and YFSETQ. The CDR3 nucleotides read TGCGCCAGCAGCTTGTCGGGACAGGGACCAAACTATGGCTACACCTTC. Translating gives CASSLSGQGPNYGYTF.

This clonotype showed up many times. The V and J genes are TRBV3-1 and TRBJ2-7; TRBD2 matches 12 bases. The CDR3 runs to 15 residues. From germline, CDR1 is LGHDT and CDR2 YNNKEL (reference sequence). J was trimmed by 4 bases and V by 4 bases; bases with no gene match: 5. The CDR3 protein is CASSPYGLAGYEQYF. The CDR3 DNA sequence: TGTGCCAGCAGCCCTTACGGACTAGCGGGATACGAGCAGTACTTC.

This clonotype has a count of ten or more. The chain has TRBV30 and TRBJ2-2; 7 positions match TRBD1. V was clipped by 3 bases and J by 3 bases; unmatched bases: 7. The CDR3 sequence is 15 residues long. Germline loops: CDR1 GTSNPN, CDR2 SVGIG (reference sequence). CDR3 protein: CAWRQGIRDTGELFF. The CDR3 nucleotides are TGTGCCTGGAGACAGGGGATCCGGGACACCGGGGAGCTGTTTTTT. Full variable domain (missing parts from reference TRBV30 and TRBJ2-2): SQTIHQWPATLVQPVGSPLSLECTVEGTSNPNLYWYRQAAGRGLQLLFYSVGIGQISSEVPQNLSASRPQDRQFILSSKKLLLSDSGFYLCAWRQGIRDTGELFFGEGSRLTVL.

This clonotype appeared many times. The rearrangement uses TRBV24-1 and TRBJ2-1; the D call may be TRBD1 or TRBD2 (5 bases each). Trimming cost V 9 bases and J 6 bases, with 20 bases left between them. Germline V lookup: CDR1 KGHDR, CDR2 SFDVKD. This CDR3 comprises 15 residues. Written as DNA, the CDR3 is TGTGCCACCCTGGGGTCCGGGACCCCTGGCAATGAGCAGTTCTTC. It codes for CATLGSGTPGNEQFF.

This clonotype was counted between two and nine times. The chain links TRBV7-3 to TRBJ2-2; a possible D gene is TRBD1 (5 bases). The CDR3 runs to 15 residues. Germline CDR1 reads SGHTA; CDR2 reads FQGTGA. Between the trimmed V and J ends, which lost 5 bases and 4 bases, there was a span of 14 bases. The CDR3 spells CASSPTASLTGELFF. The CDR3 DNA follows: TGTGCCAGCAGCCCGACAGCCTCCCTCACCGGGGAGCTGTTTTTT.

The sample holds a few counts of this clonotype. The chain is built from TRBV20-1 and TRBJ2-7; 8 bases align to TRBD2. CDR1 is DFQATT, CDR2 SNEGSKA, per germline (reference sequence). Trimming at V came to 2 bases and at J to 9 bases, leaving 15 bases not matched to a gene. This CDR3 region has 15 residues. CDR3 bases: TGCAGTGCTAGATCAGGGGAAGCGGGGGAGTTAGGGCAGTACTTC. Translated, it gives CSARSGEAGELGQYF.

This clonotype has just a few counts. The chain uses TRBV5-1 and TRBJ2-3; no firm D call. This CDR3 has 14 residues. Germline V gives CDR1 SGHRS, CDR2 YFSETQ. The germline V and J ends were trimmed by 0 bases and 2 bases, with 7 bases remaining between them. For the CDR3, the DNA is TGCGCCAGCAGCTTGGGTTTCTCCACAGATACGCAGTATTTT. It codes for CASSLGFSTDTQYF.

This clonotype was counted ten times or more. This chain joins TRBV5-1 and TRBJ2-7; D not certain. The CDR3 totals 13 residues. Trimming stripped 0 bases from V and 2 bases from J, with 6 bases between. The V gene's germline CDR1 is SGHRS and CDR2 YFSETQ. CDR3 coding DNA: TGCGCCAGCAGCTTGGGGCCTACCTACGAGCAGTACTTC. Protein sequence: CASSLGPTYEQYF.

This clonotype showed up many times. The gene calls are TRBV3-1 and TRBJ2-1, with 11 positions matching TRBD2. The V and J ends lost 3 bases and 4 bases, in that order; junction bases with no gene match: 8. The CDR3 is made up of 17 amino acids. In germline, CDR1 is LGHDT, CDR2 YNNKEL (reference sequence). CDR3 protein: CASSQAGTSGPYNEQFF. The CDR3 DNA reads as TGTGCCAGCAGCCAGGCCGGGACTAGCGGACCTTACAATGAGCAGTTCTTC.

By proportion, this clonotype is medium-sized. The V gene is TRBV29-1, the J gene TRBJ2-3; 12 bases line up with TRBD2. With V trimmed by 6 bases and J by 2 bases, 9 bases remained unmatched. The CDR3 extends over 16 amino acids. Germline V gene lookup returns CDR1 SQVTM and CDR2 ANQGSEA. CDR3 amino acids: CSVPTSGGYTTDTQYF. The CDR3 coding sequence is TGCAGCGTCCCGACTAGCGGGGGCTATACCACAGATACGCAGTATTTT.